The 10 T cell receptor beta chains below all came from one sample that was sequenced in a study of cytomegalovirus exposure and HLA in healthy donors (dated by TCRdb to between 2016 and 2019). Receptors were amplified or captured by the immunoSEQ multiplex PCR assay. For the multiplex PCR, a mixture combining 60 forward primers for TCR Vbeta segments and 13 reverse primers for TCR Jbeta segments was used. This is the immuneACCESS table as TCRdb keeps it, with only in-frame sequences that have V and J called. A part of the clones is gone; compared with another copy, unresolved V genes explain less than half, and the rest is unexplained. A total of about 82,000 clones appear in this sample, 60% to 85% of them only once. The ten largest clonotypes hold about 5.5% of the sample. Sequenced material: PBMCs. The receptors here all came from a male donor in good health and CMV-seropositive.

This chain links TRBV28 with TRBJ1-2, with TRBD1 matching over 7 bases. The CDR3 is 14 residues long. V lost 7 bases and J lost 0; bases outside the gene matches: 5. From germline, CDR1 is MDHEN and CDR2 SYDVKM. CDR3 in amino acids: CASTPGQTNYGYTF. In nucleotides, the CDR3 is TGTGCCAGCACTCCGGGACAGACTAACTATGGCTACACCTTC.

This clone occurred a few times. The chain uses TRBV28 and TRBJ2-1; TRBD2 matches at 9 bases. Germline CDR1 reads MDHEN; CDR2 reads SYDVKM. This CDR3 contains 17 residues. V lost 3 bases, J lost 1 base, and 7 bases stayed unmatched. The CDR3 loop is CASSLKTSGLSYNEQFF. The CDR3 nucleotides are TGTGCCAGCAGTTTGAAGACTAGCGGACTTTCCTACAATGAGCAGTTCTTC.

The sample holds one count of this clone. An end of the junction differs from the germline gene, which may be a read error. The genes are TRBV2 and TRBJ2-1; 9 bases match TRBD2. The germline gives CDR1 SNHLY, CDR2 FYNNEI. The CDR3 is 14 amino acids. The CDR3 protein is CASREAGGRGRQFF. CDR3 coding DNA: TGTGCCAGCAGAGAAGCGGGGGGACGGGGAAGGCAGTTCTTC.

The CDR3 DNA reads TGTGCCATTTCCGCGGCGGGTTATCAGCCCCAGCATTTT. This translates into CAISAAGYQPQHF. The chain is built from TRBV10-3 and TRBJ1-5; no clear D. The CDR3 has 13 amino acids. Deletions cut 9 bases from V and 5 bases from J, with 14 bases between. Germline V lookup: CDR1 ENHRY, CDR2 SYGVKD.

The rearrangement links TRBV5-5 to TRBJ1-1; possible D gene TRBD1, 6 bases. Trimming cost V 1 base and J 3 bases, with 13 bases left between them. CDR3 size: 15 residues. The germline CDR1 and CDR2 sequences are SGHKS and YYEKEE (reference sequence). CDR3 sequence: CASSLRVGGYTEAFF. The CDR3 DNA reads as TGTGCCAGCAGCTTGCGAGTAGGGGGTTACACTGAAGCTTTCTTT.

This clone was observed a single time. This rearrangement joins TRBV5-1 to TRBJ2-1; 14 positions agree with TRBD2. V dropped 3 bases and J dropped 0; count of bases not matched to a gene: 11. CDR1 and CDR2 from the germline V gene are SGHRS and YFSETQ. This CDR3 has 20 residues. This CDR3 is CASSSKGTSGGLSSYNEQFF. In DNA, the CDR3 is TGCGCCAGCAGCTCAAAAGGGACTAGCGGGGGCCTAAGCTCCTACAATGAGCAGTTCTTC.

In nucleotides, the CDR3 is TGTGCCTGTTCATCAGCAGGGGGCACTGAAGCTTTCTTT. Protein sequence: CACSSAGGTEAFF. V gene TRBV30 combines with J gene TRBJ1-1; 7 bases align to TRBD1. In germline, CDR1 is GTSNPN, CDR2 SVGIG (reference sequence). The V gene end was trimmed by 6 bases and the J gene end by 4 bases; junction bases not matched to a gene: 8. The CDR3 is made up of 13 amino acids.

The rearrangement links TRBV11-2 to TRBJ2-5; 7 bases are a match to TRBD1. Germline loops: CDR1 SGHAT, CDR2 FQNNGV. Losses at the gene ends were 5 bases for V and 4 bases for J; bases not matched to a gene: 10. The CDR3 contains 15 residues. The CDR3, as DNA: TGTGCCAGCAGCCCTACCAGACAGGGTGGAGAGACCCAGTACTTC. Translating it yields CASSPTRQGGETQYF.

This clone was counted between two and nine times. The chain combines TRBV28 with TRBJ1-1; TRBD1 matches 7 bases. From germline, CDR1 is MDHEN and CDR2 SYDVKM. V lost 2 bases and J lost 6; bases outside the gene matches: 0. The CDR3 has 12 amino acids. The CDR3 region is CASSLDRAEAFF. The CDR3 DNA sequence: TGTGCCAGCAGTTTAGACAGGGCTGAAGCTTTCTTT.

The rearrangement joins TRBV30 to TRBJ1-2; TRBD1 aligns across 7 bases. This CDR3 is 14 amino acids long. The V gene end was trimmed by 1 base and the J gene end by 8 bases; junction bases not matched to a gene: 10. Germline loops: CDR1 GTSNPN, CDR2 SVGIG (reference sequence). The CDR3 sequence is CAWSGNEQGPGYTF. CDR3 nucleotides: TGTGCCTGGAGTGGCAACGAACAGGGGCCCGGCTACACCTTC.